This T cell receptor (beta chain) was recorded in a study of shared clonotypes between healthy human individuals. How the authors handled the data: There were no quality scores in the junction-only immunoSEQ sequences, so filtering differed. Measured with immunoSEQ multiplex PCR; TCRdb has only the in-frame clones, and not every one. That table supplies the V and J calls and clone size; D and trimming were determined from the DNA. In the table there are roughly 1,600,000 clones, approximately 98.5% of which are singletons. The CDR3 covers 14 residues. Per germline, CDR1 MNHNS and CDR2 SASEGT. V dropped 1 base and J dropped 2; count of bases not matched to a gene: 1.

The TCR originated in a man aged 30 to 45 in good health. Material for sequencing was naive CD4+ T cells sorted from blood. As for subset: CD45RA+ positively selected. This sequence joins TRBV6-1 and TRBJ1-2, with 7 bases identical to TRBD1. CDR3 in amino acids: CASSEVTGNYGYTF. The CDR3 coding sequence is TGTGCCAGCAGTGAAGTGACAGGGAACTATGGCTACACCTTC.